These T cell receptor beta chains were read from a single sample in a study of T-cell reconstitution after alpha-beta-depleted transplantation in children. TCRdb fed the PCR reads into MiXCR, producing one record per CDR3 protein. The data contain about 340,000 distinct CDR3 sequences, about 9.3% of them singletons. The input for sequencing was PBMCs from the stem cell graft donor, taken from the stem cell graft. Receptors were obtained from a human donor who donated a stem cell graft to a child with acute lymphoblastic leukemia. CDR3s leave out the opening cysteine and the closing phenylalanine or tryptophan. The order of the fields is V gene, J gene, CDR3 protein.

>TRBV7-2|TRBJ2-3
ASSLQVTDTQY
>TRBV12-3/TRBV12-4|TRBJ1-6
ASSRTGGDNSPLH
>TRBV20-1|TRBJ2-7
SARGRGYEQY
>TRBV12-3/TRBV12-4|TRBJ2-5
ASSPGSQGPEATQY
>TRBV19|TRBJ2-1
ASSIAPSSYNEQF
>TRBV27|TRBJ1-6
ASSFPRAPLH
>TRBV20-1|TRBJ1-1
SAPSGGGRNTEAF
>TRBV20-1|TRBJ2-1
SASLAGGNEQF
>TRBV5-1|TRBJ2-3
ASSLDGGGSDTQY
>TRBV7-9|TRBJ1-2
ASSILGQIYGYT
>TRBV20-1|TRBJ2-2
SARERRTPFTGELF
>TRBV7-8|TRBJ2-1
ASSPYRDGSYNEQF
>TRBV5-1|TRBJ1-4
ASSSTDLGEKLF
>TRBV18|TRBJ1-2
ASSLRTLNLLYGYT
>TRBV7-2|TRBJ2-3
ASSLGSGTRDTQY
>TRBV4-1|TRBJ1-2
ASSQVNQPNYGYT
>TRBV5-1|TRBJ2-3
ASSFGTSGRPTDTQY
>TRBV6-1|TRBJ2-7
ASSGTDGTEQY
>TRBV5-1|TRBJ2-3
ASSPGQTTDTQY
>TRBV20-1|TRBJ1-5
SAVGVSNQPQH
>TRBV27|TRBJ1-2
ASSALRDRGYGYT
>TRBV12-3/TRBV12-4|TRBJ2-6
ASSFSLGSSGANVLT
>TRBV27|TRBJ1-1
ASTGLGQGDTEAF
>TRBV7-2|TRBJ2-7
ASSPRVTASYEQY
>TRBV6-2/TRBV6-3|TRBJ1-1
AGKSGTGSPAAF
>TRBV20-1|TRBJ2-3
SAGHSQNTDTQY